This TCR beta chain was retrieved from a study of cytomegalovirus exposure and HLA in healthy donors. The PCR used 60 Vbeta and 13 Jbeta primers. Clones were read by immunoSEQ multiplex PCR, and TCRdb kept only the in-frame ones, dropping some. The table shows 180,000 or so clones, with roughly 74% occurring only once. V gave up 5 bases and J gave up 0 bases, with 12 bases separating them. CDR3 length equals 14 residues. Per germline, CDR1 SGHRS and CDR2 YFSETQ. This clone was picked up a small number of times. The sample holds other DNA sequences that translate to the same CDR3. This rearrangement joins TRBV5-1 to TRBJ2-7; possibly TRBD1 for D (6 bases). Sequenced material: PBMCs. This TCR was sampled from a woman between 35 and 50 years old in good health and CMV-seropositive. The CDR3 bases are TGCGCCAGCAGGCGAGCGGACAGCTCCTACGAGCAGTACTTC. This sequence encodes CASRRADSSYEQYF.